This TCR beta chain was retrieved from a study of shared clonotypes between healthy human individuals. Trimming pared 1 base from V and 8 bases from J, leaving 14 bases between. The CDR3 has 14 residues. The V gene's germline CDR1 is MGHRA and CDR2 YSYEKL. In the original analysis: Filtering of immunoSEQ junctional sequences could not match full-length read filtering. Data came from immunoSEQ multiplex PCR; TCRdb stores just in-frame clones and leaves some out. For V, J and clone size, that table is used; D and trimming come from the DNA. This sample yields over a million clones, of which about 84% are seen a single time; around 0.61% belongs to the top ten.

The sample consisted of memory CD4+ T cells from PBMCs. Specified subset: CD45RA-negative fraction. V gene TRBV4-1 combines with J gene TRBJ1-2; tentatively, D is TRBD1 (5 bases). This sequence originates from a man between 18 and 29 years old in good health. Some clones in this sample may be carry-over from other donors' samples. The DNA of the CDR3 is TGCGCCAGCAGCCAAGGGGACCGACCCTACGGCTACACCTTC. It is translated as CASSQGDRPYGYTF.